This T cell receptor (beta chain) was sequenced during a study of cytomegalovirus exposure and HLA in healthy donors. This CDR3 has 13 residues. V lost 4 bases, J lost 9 bases, and 17 bases lay in between. Germline assignment: CDR1 SGHNT and CDR2 YYREEE (reference sequence). Sequencing was performed with immunoSEQ multiplex PCR; in TCRdb, only in-frame clones are kept and a portion is missing. The profile shows about 140,000 clones, approximately 84% of them singletons. This receptor was taken from a man aged 25-45 years in good health and CMV-seropositive. The sequenced material came from PBMCs. The chain employs TRBV5-4 and TRBJ2-7; tentatively, D is TRBD1 (6 bases). The CDR3 sequence is CASSTHQGQGQYF. CDR3 sequence (DNA): TGTGCCAGCAGCACCCACCAGGGGCAAGGGCAGTACTTC.